This T cell receptor beta chain was profiled in a study of blood T cell repertoires in COVID-19. Across the study: COVID-19 samples from acute and convalescent phases originated in the United States, Italy and Spain. T cells, B-cell-depleted T cells, or PBMCs provided the cDNA or gDNA that served as material.

Method: immunoSEQ multiplex PCR; TCRdb's copy keeps in-frame clones and lacks some. The sample yields around 200,000 clones, around 83% seen once. V lost 5 bases, J lost 3 bases, and 9 bases stayed unmatched. CDR1 is KGHSH, CDR2 LQKENI, per germline. The CDR3 spans 17 residues. The sequence derives from a woman older than 75 in a cohort sampled during active or convalescent COVID-19. The chain links TRBV18 to TRBJ2-2; 10 nucleotides align to TRBD2. Specimen: peripheral blood. The CDR3 here is CASSAQRGGLDTGELFF. CDR3 sequence (DNA): TGTGCCAGCTCAGCCCAGCGGGGGGGCCTGGACACCGGGGAGCTGTTTTTT.